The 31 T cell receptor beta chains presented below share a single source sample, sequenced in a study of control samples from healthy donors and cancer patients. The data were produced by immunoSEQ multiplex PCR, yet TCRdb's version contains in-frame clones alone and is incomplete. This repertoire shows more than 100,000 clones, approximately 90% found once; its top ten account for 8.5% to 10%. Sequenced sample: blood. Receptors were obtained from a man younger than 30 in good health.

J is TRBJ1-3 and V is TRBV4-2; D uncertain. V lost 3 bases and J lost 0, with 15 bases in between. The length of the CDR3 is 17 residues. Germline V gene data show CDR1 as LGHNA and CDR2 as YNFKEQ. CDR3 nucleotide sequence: TGTGCCAGCAGCCAGATGGGTGTGTCGGACTCTGGAAACACCATATATTTT. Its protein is CASSQMGVSDSGNTIYF.

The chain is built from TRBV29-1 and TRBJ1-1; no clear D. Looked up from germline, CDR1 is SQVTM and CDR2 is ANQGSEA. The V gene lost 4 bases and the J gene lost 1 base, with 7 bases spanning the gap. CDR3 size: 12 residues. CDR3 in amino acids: CSVVRANTEAFF. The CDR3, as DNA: TGCAGCGTTGTACGTGCGAACACTGAAGCTTTCTTT.

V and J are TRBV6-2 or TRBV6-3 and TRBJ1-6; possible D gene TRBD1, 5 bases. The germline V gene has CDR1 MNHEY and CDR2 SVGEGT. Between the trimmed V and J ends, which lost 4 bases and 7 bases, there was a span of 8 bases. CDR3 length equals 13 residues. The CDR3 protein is CASSLRDNSPLHF. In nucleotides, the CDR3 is TGTGCCAGCAGTTTGCGGGACAATTCACCCCTCCACTTT.

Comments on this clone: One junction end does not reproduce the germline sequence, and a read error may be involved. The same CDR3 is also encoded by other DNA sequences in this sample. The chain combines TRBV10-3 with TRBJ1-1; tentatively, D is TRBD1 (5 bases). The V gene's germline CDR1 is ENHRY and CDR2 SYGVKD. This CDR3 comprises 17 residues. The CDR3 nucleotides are TGTGCCATCAGTGAGTCGAGTTTGGAGACAGTGAACACCGAAGCTTTCTTT. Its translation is CAISESSLETVNTEAFF.

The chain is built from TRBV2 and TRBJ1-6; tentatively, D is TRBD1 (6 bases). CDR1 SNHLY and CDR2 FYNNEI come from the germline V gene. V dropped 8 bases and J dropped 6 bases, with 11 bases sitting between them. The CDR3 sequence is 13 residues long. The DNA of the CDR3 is TGTGCCAGCCGGGACATCAGTAATTCACCCCTCCACTTT. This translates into CASRDISNSPLHF.

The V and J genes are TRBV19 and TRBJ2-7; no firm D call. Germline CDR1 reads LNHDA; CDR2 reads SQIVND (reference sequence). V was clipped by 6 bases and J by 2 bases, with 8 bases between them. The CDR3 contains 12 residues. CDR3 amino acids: CASRGRAYEQYF. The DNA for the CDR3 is TGTGCCAGTAGGGGCAGAGCCTACGAGCAGTACTTC.

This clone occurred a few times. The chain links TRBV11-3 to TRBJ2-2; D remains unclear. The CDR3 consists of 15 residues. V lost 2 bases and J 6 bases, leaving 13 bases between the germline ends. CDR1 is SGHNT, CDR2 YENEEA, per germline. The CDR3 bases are TGTGCCAGCAGCTTATCCCTTGCTGGGGCCGGGGAGCTGTTTTTT. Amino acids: CASSLSLAGAGELFF.

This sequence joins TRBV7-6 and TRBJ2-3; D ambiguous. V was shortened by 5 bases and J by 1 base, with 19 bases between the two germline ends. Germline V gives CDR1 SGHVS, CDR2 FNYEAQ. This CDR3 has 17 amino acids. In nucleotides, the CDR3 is TGTGCCAGCAGCCCCCCTGCCTGGGGTAGGGGCACAGATACGCAGTATTTT. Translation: CASSPPAWGRGTDTQYF.

The CDR3: CASSLGAYNEQFF. The CDR3 region has the DNA TGTGCCAGCAGCTTAGGCGCCTACAATGAGCAGTTCTTC. The V call is TRBV7-2, the J call TRBJ2-1; D is unclear. This CDR3 contains 13 residues. Germline CDR1 SGHTA, CDR2 FQGNSA. Trimming pared 1 base from V and 2 bases from J, leaving 3 bases between.

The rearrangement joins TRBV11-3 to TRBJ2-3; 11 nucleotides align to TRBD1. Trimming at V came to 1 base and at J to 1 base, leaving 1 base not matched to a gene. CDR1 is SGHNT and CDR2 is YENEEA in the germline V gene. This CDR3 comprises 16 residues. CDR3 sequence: CASSLGTGGRTDTQYF. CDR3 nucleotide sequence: TGTGCCAGCAGCTTAGGGACAGGGGGCCGCACAGATACGCAGTATTTT.

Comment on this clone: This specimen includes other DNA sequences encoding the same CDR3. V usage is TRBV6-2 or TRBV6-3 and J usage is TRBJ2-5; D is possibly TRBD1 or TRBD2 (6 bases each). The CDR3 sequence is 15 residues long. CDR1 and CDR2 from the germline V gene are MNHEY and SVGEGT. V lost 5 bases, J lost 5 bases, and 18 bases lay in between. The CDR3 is CASSQNEGGRETQYF. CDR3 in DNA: TGTGCCAGCAGTCAGAATGAAGGGGGGCGGGAGACCCAGTACTTC.

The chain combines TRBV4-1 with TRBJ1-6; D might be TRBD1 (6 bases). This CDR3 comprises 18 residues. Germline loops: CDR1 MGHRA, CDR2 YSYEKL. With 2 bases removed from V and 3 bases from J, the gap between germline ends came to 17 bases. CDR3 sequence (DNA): TGCGCCAGCAGCCAATCACTCATCTCACAGGGCTATAATTCACCCCTCCACTTT. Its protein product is CASSQSLISQGYNSPLHF.

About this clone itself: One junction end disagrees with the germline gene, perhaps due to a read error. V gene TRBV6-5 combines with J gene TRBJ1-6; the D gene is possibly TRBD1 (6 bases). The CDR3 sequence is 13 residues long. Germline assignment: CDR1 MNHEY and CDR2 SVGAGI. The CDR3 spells CASGYSRGSPLHF. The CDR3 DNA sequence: TGTGCCAGCGGTTATTCCAGGGGATCACCCCTCCACTTT.

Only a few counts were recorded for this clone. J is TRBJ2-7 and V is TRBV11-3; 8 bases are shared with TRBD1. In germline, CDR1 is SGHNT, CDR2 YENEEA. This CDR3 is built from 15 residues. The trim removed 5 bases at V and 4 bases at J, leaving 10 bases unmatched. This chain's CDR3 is CASSAGQGDGYEQYF. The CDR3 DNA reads TGTGCCAGCAGCGCCGGACAGGGAGACGGTTACGAGCAGTACTTC.

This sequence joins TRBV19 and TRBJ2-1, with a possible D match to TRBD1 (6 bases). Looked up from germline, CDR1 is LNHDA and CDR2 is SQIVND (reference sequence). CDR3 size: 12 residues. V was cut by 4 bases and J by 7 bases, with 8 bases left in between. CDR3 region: CASSRTGNEQFF. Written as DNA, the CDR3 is TGTGCCAGTAGTAGAACAGGGAATGAGCAGTTCTTC.

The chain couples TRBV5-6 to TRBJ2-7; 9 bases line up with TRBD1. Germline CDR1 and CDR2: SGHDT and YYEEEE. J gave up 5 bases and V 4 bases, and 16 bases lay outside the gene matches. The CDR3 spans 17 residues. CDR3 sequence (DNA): TGTGCCAGCAGCGACCGGCGTGAGGGACAGGGATTTGACGAGCAGTACTTC. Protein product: CASSDRREGQGFDEQYF.

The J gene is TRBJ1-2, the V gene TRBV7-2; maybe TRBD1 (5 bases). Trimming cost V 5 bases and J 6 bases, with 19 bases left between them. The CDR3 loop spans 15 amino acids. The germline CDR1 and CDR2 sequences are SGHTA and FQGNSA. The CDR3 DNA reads TGTGCCAGCAGCGTAGTACTGGGGGTGAAGGATGGCTACACCTTC. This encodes CASSVVLGVKDGYTF.

CDR3 nucleotide sequence: TGTGCCAGCAGTGAAGCGCTCGGTGAGCAGTTCTTC. Translation: CASSEALGEQFF. The genes are TRBV2 and TRBJ2-1; no reliable D call. Trimming took 0 bases from V and 9 from J, leaving 6 bases between them. This CDR3 region has 12 residues. Germline V gives CDR1 SNHLY, CDR2 FYNNEI.

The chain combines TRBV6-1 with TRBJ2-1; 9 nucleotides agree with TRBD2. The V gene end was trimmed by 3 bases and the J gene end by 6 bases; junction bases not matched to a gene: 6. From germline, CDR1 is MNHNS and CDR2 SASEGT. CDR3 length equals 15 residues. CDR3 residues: CASSESSGGINEQFF. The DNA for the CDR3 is TGTGCCAGCAGTGAGTCGAGCGGGGGGATCAATGAGCAGTTCTTC.

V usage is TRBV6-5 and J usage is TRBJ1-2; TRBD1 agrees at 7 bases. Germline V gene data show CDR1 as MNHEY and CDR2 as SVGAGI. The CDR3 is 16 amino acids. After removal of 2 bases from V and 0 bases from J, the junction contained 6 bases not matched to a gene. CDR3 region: CASSYRRQGPNYGYTF. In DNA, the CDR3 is TGTGCCAGCAGTTACCGCCGACAGGGACCTAACTATGGCTACACCTTC.

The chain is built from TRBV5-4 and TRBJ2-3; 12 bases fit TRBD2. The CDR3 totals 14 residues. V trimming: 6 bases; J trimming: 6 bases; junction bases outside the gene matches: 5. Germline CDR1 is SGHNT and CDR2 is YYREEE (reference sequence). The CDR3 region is CASNPSGGADTQYF. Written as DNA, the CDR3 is TGTGCCAGCAACCCTAGCGGGGGGGCTGATACGCAGTATTTT. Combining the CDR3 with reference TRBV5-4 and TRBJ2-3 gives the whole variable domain ETGVTQSPTHLIKTRGQQVTLRCSSQSGHNTVSWYQQALGQGPQFIFQYYREEENGRGNFPPRFSGLQFPNYSSELNVNALELDDSALYLCASNPSGGADTQYFGPGTRLTVL.

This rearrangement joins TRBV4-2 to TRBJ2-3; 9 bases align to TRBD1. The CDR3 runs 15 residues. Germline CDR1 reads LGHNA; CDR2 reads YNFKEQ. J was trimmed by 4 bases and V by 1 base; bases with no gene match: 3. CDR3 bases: TGTGCCAGCAGCCAAGCAGACAGGGGGGCAGATACGCAGTATTTT. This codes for CASSQADRGADTQYF.

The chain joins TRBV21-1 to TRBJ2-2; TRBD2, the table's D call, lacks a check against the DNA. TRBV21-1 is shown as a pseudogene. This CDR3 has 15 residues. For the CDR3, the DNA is TGTGCCAGCAGCAAAGTCGATCGAGACACCGGGGAGCTGTTTTTT. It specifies CASSKVDRDTGELFF.

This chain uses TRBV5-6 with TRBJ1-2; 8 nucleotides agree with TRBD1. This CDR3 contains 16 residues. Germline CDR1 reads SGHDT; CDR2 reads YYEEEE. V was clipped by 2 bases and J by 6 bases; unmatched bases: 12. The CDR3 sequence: CASSLNRGRGPDGYTF. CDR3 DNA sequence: TGTGCCAGCAGCTTAAACAGGGGCAGGGGGCCGGATGGCTACACCTTC.

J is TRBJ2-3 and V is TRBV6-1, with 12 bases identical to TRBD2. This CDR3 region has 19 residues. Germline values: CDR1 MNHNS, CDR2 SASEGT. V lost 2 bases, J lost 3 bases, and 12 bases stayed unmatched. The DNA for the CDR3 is TGTGCCAGCAGTGAATCGACCCATATACTAGCGGGGGGTACAGATACGCAGTATTTT. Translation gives CASSESTHILAGGTDTQYF.

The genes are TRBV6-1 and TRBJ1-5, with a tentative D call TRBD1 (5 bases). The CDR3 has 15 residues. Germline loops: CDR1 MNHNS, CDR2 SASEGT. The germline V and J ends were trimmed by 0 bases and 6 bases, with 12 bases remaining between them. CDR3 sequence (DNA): TGTGCCAGCAGTGAAGCGGGGGTGAGTAGTCAGCCCCAGCATTTT. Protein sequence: CASSEAGVSSQPQHF.

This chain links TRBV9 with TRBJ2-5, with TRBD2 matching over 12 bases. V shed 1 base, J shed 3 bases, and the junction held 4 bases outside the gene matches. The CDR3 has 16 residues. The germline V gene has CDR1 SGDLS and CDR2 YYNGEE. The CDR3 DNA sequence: TGTGCCAGCAGCGTATGGGCTAGCGGGGGGGAAGAGACCCAGTACTTC. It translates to CASSVWASGGEETQYF.

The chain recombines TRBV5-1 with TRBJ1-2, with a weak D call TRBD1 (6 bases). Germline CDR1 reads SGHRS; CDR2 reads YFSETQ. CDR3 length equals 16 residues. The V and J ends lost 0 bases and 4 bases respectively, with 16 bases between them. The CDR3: CASSLARDTNFYGYTF. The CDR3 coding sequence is TGCGCCAGCAGCTTGGCCCGGGACACCAATTTCTATGGCTACACCTTC.

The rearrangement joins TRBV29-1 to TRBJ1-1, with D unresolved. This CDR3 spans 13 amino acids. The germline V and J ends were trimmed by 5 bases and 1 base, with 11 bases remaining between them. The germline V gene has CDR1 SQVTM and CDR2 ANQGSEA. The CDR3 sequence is CSVPRTANTEAFF. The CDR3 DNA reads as TGCAGCGTTCCTAGGACGGCGAACACTGAAGCTTTCTTT.

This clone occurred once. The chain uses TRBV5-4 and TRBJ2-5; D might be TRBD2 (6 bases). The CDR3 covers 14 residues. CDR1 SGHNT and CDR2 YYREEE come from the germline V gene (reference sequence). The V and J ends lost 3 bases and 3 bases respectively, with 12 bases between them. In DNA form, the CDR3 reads TGTGCCAGCAGCTGGAAGCGGGCAGAAGAGACCCAGTACTTC. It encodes CASSWKRAEETQYF.

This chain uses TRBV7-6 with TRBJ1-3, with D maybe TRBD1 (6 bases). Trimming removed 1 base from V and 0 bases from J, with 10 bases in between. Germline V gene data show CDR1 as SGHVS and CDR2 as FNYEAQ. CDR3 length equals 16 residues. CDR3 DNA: TGTGCCAGCAGCTTAGGCAGGGGCATCTCTGGAAACACCATATATTTT. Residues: CASSLGRGISGNTIYF.